These 30 T cell receptor beta chains originate from one sample sequenced in a study of blood T cell repertoires in COVID-19. Sequencing was performed with immunoSEQ multiplex PCR; in TCRdb, only in-frame clones are kept and a portion is missing. The sample has around 300,000 clones; about 91% are singletons. Sequenced: peripheral blood. The receptors originated from a woman aged 25 to 39 with COVID-19, enrolled during active disease.

The V and J genes are TRBV10-2 and TRBJ2-1; 7 nucleotides line up with TRBD1. The germline gives CDR1 WSHSY, CDR2 SAAADI. The CDR3 loop spans 13 amino acids. J lost 4 bases, V lost 9 bases, and 6 bases had no gene match. CDR3 protein: CASRTGIYNEQFF. CDR3 sequence (DNA): TGCGCCAGTAGGACAGGCATTTACAATGAGCAGTTCTTC.

The gene calls are TRBV6-1 and TRBJ1-2; D call uncertain. This CDR3 comprises 12 residues. Germline V gene sequence: CDR1 MNHNS, CDR2 SASEGT. Trimming removed 2 bases from V and 3 bases from J, with 4 bases in between. The CDR3 here is CASSERDYGYTF. As DNA, the CDR3 is TGTGCCAGCAGTGAACGGGACTATGGCTACACCTTC.

The rearrangement uses TRBV2 and TRBJ1-6; the D is unclear. V was pared by 3 bases and J by 13 bases, with 19 bases between. The CDR3 sequence is 15 residues long. CDR1 is SNHLY, CDR2 FYNNEI, per germline. As DNA, the CDR3 is TGTGCCAGCAGTGATGGACTCATGAGGGCGGACCCCCTCCACTTT. Translating gives CASSDGLMRADPLHF.

The rearrangement links TRBV15 to TRBJ2-7; 7 positions match TRBD1. The germline gives CDR1 LNHNV, CDR2 YYDKDF (reference sequence). The CDR3 runs 14 residues. Trimming took 1 base from V and 2 from J; bases not matched to a gene: 2. CDR3 protein: CATSRGRGPYEQYF. The DNA of the CDR3 is TGTGCCACCAGCAGAGGTAGGGGGCCCTACGAGCAGTACTTC.

This clone showed up just a few times. The identical CDR3 is also encoded by other nucleotide sequences in the sample. The chain couples TRBV19 to TRBJ1-5; D ambiguous. In germline, CDR1 is LNHDA, CDR2 SQIVND (reference sequence). Deletions cut 3 bases from V and 3 bases from J, with 9 bases between. The length of the CDR3 is 14 residues. CDR3 protein: CASSIRDTNQPQHF. The CDR3 DNA reads TGTGCCAGTAGTATCCGAGACACCAATCAGCCCCAGCATTTT.

The V call is TRBV7-2, the J call TRBJ1-2; D call uncertain. Germline V gives CDR1 SGHTA, CDR2 FQGNSA. The CDR3 has 15 amino acids. Trimming stripped 5 bases from V and 6 bases from J, with 19 bases between. CDR3 coding DNA: TGTGCCAGCAGCCGCGGGCGGGTGGGAGGACATGGCTACACCTTC. This gives the protein CASSRGRVGGHGYTF.

This chain uses TRBV7-2 with TRBJ2-1; a possible D gene is TRBD2 (5 bases). Germline V CDR1 and CDR2: SGHTA, FQGNSA. The CDR3 totals 15 residues. V dropped 5 bases and J dropped 6 bases, with 17 bases sitting between them. The CDR3 sequence: CASSATGHGGNEQFF. The CDR3 nucleotides are TGTGCCAGCAGCGCAACGGGCCACGGAGGCAATGAGCAGTTCTTC.

This clone was observed a few times. This chain links TRBV28 with TRBJ1-4, with D perhaps matching TRBD1 (5 bases). The CDR3 is 12 residues long. Germline V gives CDR1 MDHEN, CDR2 SYDVKM. Trimming cost V 4 bases and J 7 bases, with 7 bases left between them. The CDR3 DNA follows: TGTGCCAGCAGTTCCAGGGTTGAAAAACTGTTTTTT. Its protein is CASSSRVEKLFF.

This chain uses TRBV7-2 with TRBJ1-4; D ambiguous. Trimming took off 3 bases at V and 7 bases at J, with 9 bases between the two ends. Germline lookup yields CDR1 SGHTA and CDR2 FQGNSA. CDR3 length: 13 residues. CDR3: CASSFSGSEKLFF. The CDR3, as DNA: TGTGCCAGCAGCTTTTCGGGAAGTGAAAAACTGTTTTTT.

This sequence joins TRBV19 and TRBJ1-5; D is undetermined. The CDR3 sequence is 16 residues long. CDR1 and CDR2 (germline): LNHDA, SQIVND (reference sequence). Trimming shortened V by 3 bases and J by 7 bases, and 19 bases separated the two germline ends. CDR3: CASSMKTSSPPQPQHF. The CDR3 bases are TGTGCCAGTAGTATGAAAACTTCATCCCCGCCCCAGCCCCAGCATTTT.

Details on this clone: The same CDR3 can be traced to other DNA sequences in this sample. V is TRBV9 and J is TRBJ2-2, with 7 bases aligning to TRBD1. The CDR3 extends over 15 amino acids. Germline CDR1 SGDLS, CDR2 YYNGEE. V lost 0 bases and J lost 2; bases outside the gene matches: 1. The CDR3 here is CASSVGDSNTGELFF. The CDR3 nucleotides read TGTGCCAGCAGCGTAGGGGACAGCAACACCGGGGAGCTGTTTTTT.

This clone was detected a few times. The rearrangement uses TRBV12-1 and TRBJ2-5; no check of the table's D call, TRBD2, against the DNA was made. TRBV12-1 is labeled a pseudogene. CDR3 size: 17 residues. CDR3 nucleotide sequence: TGTGCCAGCAGCTTTGCAATACCTAGCGGGGGAGGAGAGACCCAGTACTTC. Amino acids: CASSFAIPSGGGETQYF.

This chain joins TRBV4-1 and TRBJ1-1, with a weak D call TRBD1 (5 bases). The CDR3 is made up of 14 amino acids. V was shortened by 3 bases and J by 5 bases, with 13 bases between the two germline ends. Germline loops: CDR1 MGHRA, CDR2 YSYEKL. Here the CDR3 DNA reads TGCGCCAGCAGCCACCCGGGGGGAGCAACTGAAGCTTTCTTT. This translates into CASSHPGGATEAFF.

The V and J genes are TRBV2 and TRBJ2-7, with TRBD1 matching 8 bases. CDR1 and CDR2 from the germline V gene are SNHLY and FYNNEI. The CDR3 runs to 13 residues. J gave up 9 bases and V 6 bases, and 10 bases lay outside the gene matches. This chain's CDR3 is CASRRDRSPSQYF. For the CDR3, the DNA is TGTGCCAGCAGACGGGACAGGTCCCCCTCGCAGTACTTC.

The chain recombines TRBV14 with TRBJ2-1, with unresolved D. Germline values: CDR1 SGHDN, CDR2 FVKESK. Trimming left V 0 bases short and J 9 bases short, with 18 bases between. The CDR3 has 16 residues. CDR3 sequence reads: CASSQDSWRRYGEQFF. DNA for the CDR3: TGTGCCAGCAGCCAAGATTCCTGGCGCAGGTATGGTGAGCAGTTCTTC. Full variable domain (rest looked up from reference TRBV14 and TRBJ2-1): EAGVTQFPSHSVIEKGQTVTLRCDPISGHDNLYWYRRVMGKEIKFLLHFVKESKQDESGMPNNRFLAERTGGTYSTLKVQPAELEDSGVYFCASSQDSWRRYGEQFFGPGTRLTVL.

V is TRBV19 and J is TRBJ2-3; no definite D call. V shed 4 bases and J shed 2 bases, with 7 bases lying between them. Germline V gene data show CDR1 as LNHDA and CDR2 as SQIVND (reference sequence). This CDR3 comprises 13 residues. CDR3 loop: CASSNQNTDTQYF. CDR3 in DNA: TGTGCCAGTAGTAATCAGAACACAGATACGCAGTATTTT.

The chain links TRBV10-3 to TRBJ2-3; 7 bases line up with TRBD1. Trimming at V came to 2 bases and at J to 2 bases, leaving 4 bases not matched to a gene. The CDR3 has 15 residues. CDR1 is ENHRY and CDR2 is SYGVKD in the germline V gene. The CDR3 spells CAISEGRGFTDTQYF. CDR3 DNA sequence: TGTGCCATCAGTGAGGGCAGGGGGTTCACAGATACGCAGTATTTT.

The V gene is TRBV30, the J gene TRBJ1-2; maybe TRBD1 (6 bases). V gave up 7 bases and J gave up 4 bases, with 19 bases separating them. Germline assignment: CDR1 GTSNPN and CDR2 SVGIG (reference sequence). The CDR3 is 14 amino acids. The CDR3 DNA reads as TGTGCCTTGAATATCCTTTTGGACAGCTATGGCTACACCTTC. Translating gives CALNILLDSYGYTF.

This clone was counted many times. This chain uses TRBV11-2 with TRBJ2-7; D gene unclear. Germline loops: CDR1 SGHAT, CDR2 FQNNGV. V was shortened by 1 base and J by 1 base, with 14 bases between the two germline ends. The CDR3 spans 16 residues. CDR3 amino acids: CASSLGLGDPSYEQYV. The CDR3 bases are TGTGCCAGCAGCTTAGGGTTGGGCGATCCTTCCTACGAGCAGTACGTC.

Of note for this clone: Other DNA sequences within the sample encode an identical CDR3. J is TRBJ2-1 and V is TRBV14; no reliable D call. Trimming stripped 4 bases from V and 4 bases from J, with 5 bases between. This CDR3 comprises 12 residues. Germline V gene sequence: CDR1 SGHDN, CDR2 FVKESK. CDR3 coding DNA: TGTGCCAGCAGCCCCTCTTACAATGAGCAGTTCTTC. This translates into CASSPSYNEQFF.

The rearrangement joins TRBV6-1 to TRBJ1-1, with D possibly TRBD1 on 6 matching bases. The CDR3 runs 15 residues. Looked up from germline, CDR1 is MNHNS and CDR2 is SASEGT. Trimming pared 1 base from V and 1 base from J, leaving 10 bases between. CDR3 amino acids: CASSEVGAGNTEAFF. As DNA, the CDR3 is TGTGCCAGCAGTGAAGTGGGGGCTGGGAACACTGAAGCTTTCTTT.

This chain joins TRBV28 and TRBJ2-3; 9 bases line up with TRBD2. The CDR3 extends over 15 amino acids. Germline-derived CDR1 and CDR2 are MDHEN and SYDVKM. The J segment lost 1 base and the V segment lost 4 bases, leaving 3 bases of the junction unmatched. CDR3 bases: TGTGCCAGCAGTTCTGGCGGGGGGGGCACAGATACGCAGTATTTT. Protein sequence: CASSSGGGGTDTQYF.

This clone was detected a few times. The rearrangement joins TRBV19 to TRBJ2-7; D remains unclear. The germline CDR1 and CDR2 sequences are LNHDA and SQIVND (reference sequence). V was clipped by 3 bases and J by 6 bases, with 15 bases between them. There are 14 residues in the CDR3. The DNA for the CDR3 is TGTGCCAGTAGTATCGGATGGGCTTTAGGCGAGCAGTACTTC. Amino acid sequence: CASSIGWALGEQYF.

The chain combines TRBV14 with TRBJ2-1; 7 bases match TRBD1. Germline-derived CDR1 and CDR2 are SGHDN and FVKESK. The CDR3 consists of 12 residues. After removal of 5 bases from V and 10 bases from J, the junction contained 5 bases not matched to a gene. CDR3 region: CASSLTGTEQFF. The CDR3 DNA reads as TGTGCCAGCAGCTTGACAGGGACCGAGCAGTTCTTC.

This sequence joins TRBV18 and TRBJ1-3; D is perhaps TRBD1 (5 bases). V lost 4 bases and J lost 0, with 13 bases in between. The CDR3 loop spans 16 amino acids. The germline V gene has CDR1 KGHSH and CDR2 LQKENI. The CDR3 nucleotides read TGTGCCAGCTCACTTAATGGACAACACTCTGGAAACACCATATATTTT. This translates into CASSLNGQHSGNTIYF.

V and J are TRBV5-1 and TRBJ1-4; no clear D gene. Per the germline V gene, CDR1 is SGHRS and CDR2 is YFSETQ. V was clipped by 4 bases and J by 0 bases, with 13 bases between them. CDR3 size: 16 residues. CDR3 sequence (DNA): TGCGCCAGCAGCCCCATTTCGGGAGCAACTAATGAAAAACTGTTTTTT. Its protein product is CASSPISGATNEKLFF.

The J gene is TRBJ2-5, the V gene TRBV4-3, with D maybe TRBD1 (5 bases). Germline V gives CDR1 LGHNA, CDR2 YSLEER. V was trimmed by 4 bases and J by 4 bases, leaving 13 bases between them. CDR3 length: 14 residues. The CDR3 sequence: CASSRTTAPETQYF. The CDR3 DNA is TGCGCCAGCAGCCGGACAACGGCCCCAGAGACCCAGTACTTC.

The chain joins TRBV6-2 or TRBV6-3 to TRBJ2-7; 9 positions match TRBD1. Germline values: CDR1 MNHEY, CDR2 SVGEGT. Germline trimming cut 5 bases from V and 5 bases from J; bases unmatched to any gene: 16. This CDR3 region has 17 residues. CDR3 sequence reads: CASSHPRGQGFPDEQYF. In nucleotides, the CDR3 is TGTGCCAGCAGTCACCCGCGGGGACAGGGCTTTCCCGACGAGCAGTACTTC.

The V gene is TRBV7-9, the J gene TRBJ1-1; no clear D gene. The CDR3 totals 13 residues. Trimming stripped 4 bases from V and 2 bases from J, with 8 bases between. Germline-derived CDR1 and CDR2 are SEHNR and FQNEAQ (reference sequence). CDR3 region: CASSSRVNTEAFF. In nucleotides, the CDR3 is TGTGCCAGCAGCTCACGAGTTAACACTGAAGCTTTCTTT.

About this clone itself: Distinct nucleotide sequences in the sample also encode this CDR3. The CDR3 is CSAGSGGYTF. The CDR3 nucleotides are TGCAGTGCGGGGAGTGGTGGCTACACCTTC. V gene TRBV20-1 combines with J gene TRBJ1-2; no clear D. The CDR3 has 10 residues. The germline V gene has CDR1 DFQATT and CDR2 SNEGSKA (reference sequence). V gave up 6 bases and J gave up 7 bases, with 9 bases separating them.